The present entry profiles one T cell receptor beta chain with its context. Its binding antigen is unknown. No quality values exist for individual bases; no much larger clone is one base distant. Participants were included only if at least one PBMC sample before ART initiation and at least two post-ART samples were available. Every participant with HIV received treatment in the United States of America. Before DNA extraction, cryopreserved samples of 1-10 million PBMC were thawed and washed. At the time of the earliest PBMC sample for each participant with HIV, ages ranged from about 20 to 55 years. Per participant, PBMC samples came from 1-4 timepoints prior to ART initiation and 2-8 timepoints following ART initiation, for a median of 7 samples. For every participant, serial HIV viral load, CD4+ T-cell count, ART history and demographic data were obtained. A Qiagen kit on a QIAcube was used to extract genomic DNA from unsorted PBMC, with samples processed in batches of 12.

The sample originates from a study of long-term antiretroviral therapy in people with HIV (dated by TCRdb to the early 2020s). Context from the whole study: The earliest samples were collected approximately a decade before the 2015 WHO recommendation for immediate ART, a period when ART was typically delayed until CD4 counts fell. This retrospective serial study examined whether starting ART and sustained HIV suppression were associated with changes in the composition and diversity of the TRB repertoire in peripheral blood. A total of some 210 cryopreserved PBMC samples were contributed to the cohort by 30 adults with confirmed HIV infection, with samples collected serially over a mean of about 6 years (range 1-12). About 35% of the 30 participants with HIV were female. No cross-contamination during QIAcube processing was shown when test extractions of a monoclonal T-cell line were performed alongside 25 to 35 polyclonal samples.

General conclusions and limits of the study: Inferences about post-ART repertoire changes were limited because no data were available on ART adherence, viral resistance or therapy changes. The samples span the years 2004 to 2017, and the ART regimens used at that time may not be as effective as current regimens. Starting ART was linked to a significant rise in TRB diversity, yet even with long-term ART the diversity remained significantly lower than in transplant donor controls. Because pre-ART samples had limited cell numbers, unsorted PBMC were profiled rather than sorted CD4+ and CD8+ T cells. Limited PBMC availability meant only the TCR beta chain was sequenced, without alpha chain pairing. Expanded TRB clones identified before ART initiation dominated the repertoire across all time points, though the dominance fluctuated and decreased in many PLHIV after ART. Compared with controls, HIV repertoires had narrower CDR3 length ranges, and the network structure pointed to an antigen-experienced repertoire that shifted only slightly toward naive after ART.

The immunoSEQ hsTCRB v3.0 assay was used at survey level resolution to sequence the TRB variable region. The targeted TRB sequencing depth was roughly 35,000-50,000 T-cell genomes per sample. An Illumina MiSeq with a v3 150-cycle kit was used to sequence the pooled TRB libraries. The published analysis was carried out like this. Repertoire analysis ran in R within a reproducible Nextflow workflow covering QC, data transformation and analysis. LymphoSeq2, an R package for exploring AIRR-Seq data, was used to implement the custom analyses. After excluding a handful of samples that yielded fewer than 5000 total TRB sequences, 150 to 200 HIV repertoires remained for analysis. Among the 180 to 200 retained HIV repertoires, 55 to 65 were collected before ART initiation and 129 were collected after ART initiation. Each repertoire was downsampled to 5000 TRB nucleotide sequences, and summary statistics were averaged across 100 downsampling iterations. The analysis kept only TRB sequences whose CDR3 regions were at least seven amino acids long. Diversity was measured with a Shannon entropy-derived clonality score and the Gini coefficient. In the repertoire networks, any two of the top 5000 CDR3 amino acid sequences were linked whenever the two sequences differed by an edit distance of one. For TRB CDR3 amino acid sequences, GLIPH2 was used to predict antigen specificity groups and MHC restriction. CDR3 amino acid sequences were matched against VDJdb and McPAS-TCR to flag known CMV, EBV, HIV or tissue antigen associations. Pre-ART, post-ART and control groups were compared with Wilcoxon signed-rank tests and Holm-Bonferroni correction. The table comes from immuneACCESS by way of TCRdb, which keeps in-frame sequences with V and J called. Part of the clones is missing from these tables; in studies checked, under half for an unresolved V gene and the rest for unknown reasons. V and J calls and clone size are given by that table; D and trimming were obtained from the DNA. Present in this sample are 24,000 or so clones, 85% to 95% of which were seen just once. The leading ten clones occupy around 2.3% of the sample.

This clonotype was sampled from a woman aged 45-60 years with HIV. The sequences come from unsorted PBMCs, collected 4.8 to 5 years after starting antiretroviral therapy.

The nucleotides are TGTGCCAGCAGCTCCCGACAGGGCGAAGGAAACACCATATATTTT. The resulting protein is CASSSRQGEGNTIYF. The chain is encoded by TRBV7-2 joined to TRBJ1-3; TRBD1 lines up with 7 middle nucleotides. The CDR1 and CDR2 encoded by the germline V gene are SGHTA and FQGNSA. Trimming leaves V shorter by 4 bases and J shorter by 4 bases, with the junction holding 7 bases beyond the gene matches. The CDR3 sequence holds 15 residues, the cysteine and phenylalanine included. The kept DNA is CDR3 alone, 45 bases in frame from the first base.